This T cell receptor (beta chain) appears in the sequencing data of a study of T cell responses to AZD1222 COVID-19 vaccine. The germline V gene encodes CDR1 MNHEY and CDR2 SVGAGI. The CDR3 loop spans 14 amino acids. With 11 bases clipped from V and 3 bases from J, the junction kept 11 bases outside the gene matches. Overall study findings and caveats: Donors were mostly white British, more females; clonal diversity possibly underestimated.

Repertoires were generated with immunoSEQ multiplex PCR, while TCRdb's copy carries only in-frame clones and drops some. The sample holds some 120,000 clones, just over 85% seen once. Details on this clone: Its antigen remains unknown.

Here the sequenced sample was peripheral blood, taken on day 0 of AZD1222 vaccination. This sequence joins TRBV6-5 and TRBJ2-7, with TRBD1 matching 9 bases. The TCR comes from an adult in good health. This chain's CDR3 is CAAQYGQGSYEQYF. In DNA, the CDR3 is TGTGCCGCTCAATACGGACAGGGGAGCTACGAGCAGTACTTC.